Listed below are T cell receptor beta chains from one sample, sequenced in a study of blood T cell repertoires in COVID-19. Assay used: immunoSEQ multiplex PCR; TCRdb lists only in-frame clones, some missing. The sample holds about 220,000 clones, roughly nine tenths seen once. Sequencing used peripheral blood. Receptors were obtained from a man in his forties with acute or convalescent COVID-19. The CDR3 runs from the conserved cysteine through the conserved F or W. A D gene is named only where the DNA matches it firmly. Clone size is not always given. Where it is, it says once, few, many or a class for expanded clones.

TRBD1 TRBJ1-5 NA 15 TRBV6-6 TGTGCCAGCAGTTACGCCACTCCGGGACAGGAACCCCAGCATTTT CASSYATPGQEPQHF
TRBD2 TRBJ2-1 NA 14 TRBV6-4 TGTGCCAGCAGTTCTAGCGGGATAAACAATGAGCAGTTCTTC CASSSSGINNEQFF
TRBD1 TRBJ2-7 NA 14 TRBV29-1 TGCAGCTTCGTGACAGGGATGGGCTCCTACGAGCAGTACTTC CSFVTGMGSYEQYF
NA TRBJ1-1 NA 14 TRBV7-2 TGTGCCAGCAGTTACAGGGTGATGAACACTGAAGCTTTCTTT CASSYRVMNTEAFF
NA TRBJ2-3 NA 12 TRBV19 TGTGCCAGTAGTCCTAGTGGAGATACGCAGTATTTT CASSPSGDTQYF
TRBD1 TRBJ2-7 NA 15 TRBV6-5 TGTGCCAGCAGTTCAATCCAGGGGGCAAATTACGAGCAGTACTTC CASSSIQGANYEQYF
NA TRBJ2-1 NA 13 TRBV12-3/TRBV12-4 TGTGCCAGCAGTCTCACACCTTACAATGAGCAGTTCTTC CASSLTPYNEQFF
TRBD1 TRBJ2-3 NA 15 TRBV28 TGTGCCAGCAGTTTTTCGGCAGGGGGCCTAGATACGCAGTATTTT CASSFSAGGLDTQYF
TRBD2 TRBJ2-3 NA 15 TRBV28 TGTGCCAGCAGTAGCGGGAGAGGGGGCACAGATACGCAGTATTTT CASSSGRGGTDTQYF
NA TRBJ1-2 NA 12 TRBV5-4 TGTGCCAGCAGCCTGGACGGGTATGGCTACACCTTC CASSLDGYGYTF
TRBD1 TRBJ2-4 NA 14 TRBV7-2 TGTGCCAGCAGCGAGGGGACAGCCAGAGAAATTAAGTACTTC CASSEGTAREIKYF
NA TRBJ2-3 NA 15 TRBV24-1 TGTGCCACCAGCGAAGAGGGATCACGCACAGATACGCAGTATTTT CATSEEGSRTDTQYF
NA TRBJ2-5 NA 14 TRBV7-2 TGTGCCAGCAGCTTAGCTGGGGCTCAGGAGACCCAGTACTTC CASSLAGAQETQYF
NA TRBJ1-2 NA 16 TRBV18 TGTGCCAGCTCCCCCGGGACTGCTAACCTCAACTATGGCTACACCTTC CASSPGTANLNYGYTF
TRBD2 TRBJ2-5 few 19 TRBV4-3 TGCGCCAGCAGCCAAGATCCGGCGGGAGTGGGTGGGAAGCAAGAGACCCAGTACTTC CASSQDPAGVGGKQETQYF
TRBD2 TRBJ2-1 NA 15 TRBV6-5 TGTGCCAGCATTCGTGCTAGCGGGGCCGATAATGAGCAGTTCTTC CASIRASGADNEQFF
NA TRBJ1-5 NA 12 TRBV28 TGTGCCAGCATCGCGGGCCCGCAGCCCCAGCATTTT CASIAGPQPQHF
TRBD1 TRBJ2-4 NA 13 TRBV5-4 TGTGCCAGCAGCCCGAGAAGCGGACAGGTCTTAGTGTTC CASSPRSGQVLVF
NA TRBJ2-7 NA 15 TRBV7-9 TGTGCCAGCAGCTTATCCAGGGGACCCCTGGCCGAGCAGTACTTC CASSLSRGPLAEQYF
TRBD2 TRBJ2-5 NA 14 TRBV15 TGTGCCACCAGCAGAGGGGGGGGACAAGAGACCCAGTACTTC CATSRGGGQETQYF
TRBD1 TRBJ2-5 NA 15 TRBV9 TGTGCCAGCAGCGCCCAGACAGGGTTTGGAGAGACCCAGTACTTC CASSAQTGFGETQYF
TRBD1 TRBJ1-6 NA 16 TRBV5-1 TGCGCCAGCAGCTCAGGGGGAACCTACAGAGATTCACCCCTCCACTTT CASSSGGTYRDSPLHF
TRBD1 TRBJ2-2 NA 15 TRBV27 TGTGCCAGCAGTCCGACAGGGGGTGGCACCGGGGAGCTGTTTTTT CASSPTGGGTGELFF
NA TRBJ2-6 NA 16 TRBV30 TGTGCCTGGAGCCGAAAGGACAGCTCTGGGGCCAACGTCCTGACTTTC CAWSRKDSSGANVLTF
TRBD1 TRBJ2-1 NA 12 TRBV7-3 TGTGCCAGCAGCTTAGGGGGACAGGGCCCGGTCTTC CASSLGGQGPVF
NA TRBJ2-7 NA 12 TRBV3-1/TRBV3-2 TGTGCCAGTACAGGGAGCTCCTACGAGCAGTACTTC CASTGSSYEQYF
TRBD1 TRBJ2-6 NA 20 TRBV9 TGTGCCAGCAGCGTAGCTAACGGACAGGGGAACCTCTCTGGGGCCAACGTCCTGACTTTC CASSVANGQGNLSGANVLTF